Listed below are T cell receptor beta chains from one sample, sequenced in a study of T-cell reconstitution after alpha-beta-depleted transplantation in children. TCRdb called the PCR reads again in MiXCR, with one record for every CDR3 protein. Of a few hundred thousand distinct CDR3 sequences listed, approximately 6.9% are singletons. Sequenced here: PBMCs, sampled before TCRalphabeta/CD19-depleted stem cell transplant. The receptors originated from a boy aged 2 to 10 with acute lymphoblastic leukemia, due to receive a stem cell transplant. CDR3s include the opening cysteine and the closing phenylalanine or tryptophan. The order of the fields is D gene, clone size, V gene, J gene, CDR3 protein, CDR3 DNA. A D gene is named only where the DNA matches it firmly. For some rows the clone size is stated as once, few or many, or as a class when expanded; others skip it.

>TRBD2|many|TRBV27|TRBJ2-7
CASSLSGSAYEQYF
TGTGCCAGCAGCCTTAGCGGGAGTGCATACGAGCAGTACTTC
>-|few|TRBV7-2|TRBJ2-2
CASSLVSSRTNTGELFF
TGTGCCAGCAGCTTAGTCAGTTCCAGGACGAACACCGGGGAGCTGTTTTTT
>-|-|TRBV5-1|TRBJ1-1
CASSLADGEEAFF
TGCGCCAGCAGCTTGGCGGACGGGGAAGAAGCTTTCTTT
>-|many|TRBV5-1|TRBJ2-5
CASSGQETQYF
TGTGCCAGCAGTGGACAAGAGACCCAGTACTTC
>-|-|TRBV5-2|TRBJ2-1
CASKRQGLPVSSYNEQFF
TGTGCCAGCAAACGACAGGGGCTCCCCGTTAGCTCCTACAATGAGCAGTTCTTC
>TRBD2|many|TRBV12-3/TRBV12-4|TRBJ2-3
CASSLAGGGDTQYF
TGTGCCAGCAGTCTAGCGGGAGGGGGAGATACGCAGTATTTT
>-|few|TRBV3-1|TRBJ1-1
CASSQVGRDTEAFF
TGTGCCAGCAGCCAAGTAGGGAGGGACACTGAAGCTTTCTTT
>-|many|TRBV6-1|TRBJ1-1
CASSPQGGRTEAFF
TGTGCCAGCAGTCCACAGGGAGGACGGACTGAAGCTTTCTTT
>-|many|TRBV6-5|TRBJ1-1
CASSYSRDTYSAEAFF
TGTGCCAGCAGTTACTCGAGGGACACCTATTCGGCTGAAGCTTTCTTT
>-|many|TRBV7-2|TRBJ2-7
CASSLGGGVYEQYF
TGTGCCAGCAGCTTAGGAGGCGGGGTGTACGAGCAGTACTTC
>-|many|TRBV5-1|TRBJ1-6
CASSSGGADNSPLHF
TGCGCCAGCAGCTCGGGGGGCGCGGATAATTCACCCCTCCACTTT
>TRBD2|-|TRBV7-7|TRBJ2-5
CASSRGLAGPQETQYF
TGTGCCAGCAGCCGAGGACTAGCGGGACCCCAAGAGACCCAGTACTTC
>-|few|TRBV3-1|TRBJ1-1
CASSQETVNTEAFF
TGTGCCAGCAGCCAAGAAACTGTGAACACTGAAGCTTTCTTT
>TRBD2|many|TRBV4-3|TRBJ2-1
CASSLSRSLAGNNEQFF
TGCGCCAGCAGCCTTTCCCGGTCCCTAGCGGGGAACAATGAGCAGTTCTTC
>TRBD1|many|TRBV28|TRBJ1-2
CASTDRGRSGYTF
TGTGCCAGCACGGACAGGGGGAGGTCTGGCTACACCTTC
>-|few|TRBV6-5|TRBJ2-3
CASSYYKARQGLGTDTQYF
TGTGCCAGCAGTTATTATAAGGCAAGGCAGGGCCTCGGCACAGATACGCAGTATTTT
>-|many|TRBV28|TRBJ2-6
CASSLGPGPGNNVLTF
TGTGCCAGCAGTTTAGGGCCGGGGCCGGGAAACAACGTCCTGACTTTC
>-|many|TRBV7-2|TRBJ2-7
CASSQVPNLGISYEQYF
TGTGCCAGCAGCCAGGTGCCTAACTTGGGGATCTCCTACGAGCAGTACTTC
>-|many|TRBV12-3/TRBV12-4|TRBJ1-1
CASSLGSPGRTEAFF
TGTGCCAGCAGTTTAGGTTCTCCAGGGCGGACTGAAGCTTTCTTT
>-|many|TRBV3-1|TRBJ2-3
CASSQGTLGHTQYF
TGTGCCAGCAGCCAAGGGACCCTTGGACATACGCAGTATTTT
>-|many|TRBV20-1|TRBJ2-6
CSATMAGANVLTF
TGCAGTGCTACCATGGCTGGGGCCAACGTCCTGACTTTC
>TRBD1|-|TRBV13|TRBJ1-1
CASSSSGTGGTEAFF
TGTGCCAGCAGCTCTTCGGGGACAGGGGGCACTGAAGCTTTCTTT
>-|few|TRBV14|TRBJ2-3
CASSQELPGAGRQYF
TGTGCCAGCAGCCAAGAACTCCCAGGGGCTGGGAGGCAGTATTTT
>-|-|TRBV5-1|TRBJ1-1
CARGEGTEAFF
TGCGCCAGAGGGGAGGGGACTGAAGCTTTCTTT
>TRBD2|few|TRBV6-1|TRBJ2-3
CASSERRLAGAEDTQYF
TGTGCCAGCAGTGAGCGCCGACTAGCGGGAGCTGAAGATACGCAGTATTTT
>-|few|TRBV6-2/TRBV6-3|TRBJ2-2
CASSYGLVDTGELFF
TGTGCCAGCAGTTATGGGCTAGTGGACACCGGGGAGCTGTTTTTT
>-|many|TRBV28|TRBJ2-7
CASSLFGQGTSYEQYF
TGTGCCAGCAGTTTATTCGGGCAGGGAACCTCCTACGAGCAGTACTTC
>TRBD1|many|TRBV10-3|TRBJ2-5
CAISRDRSFETQYF
TGTGCCATCTCCCGGGACAGGTCATTCGAGACCCAGTACTTC
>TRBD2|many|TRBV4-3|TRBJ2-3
CASSQDKSGGADTQYF
TGCGCCAGCAGCCAAGATAAAAGCGGGGGGGCAGATACGCAGTATTTT
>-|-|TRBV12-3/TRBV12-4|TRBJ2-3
CAGRPGDTDTQYF
TGTGCCGGCCGACCAGGGGACACAGATACGCAGTATTTT
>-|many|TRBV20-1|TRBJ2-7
CSAIPLGFYEQYF
TGCAGTGCCATCCCACTAGGTTTCTACGAGCAGTACTTC
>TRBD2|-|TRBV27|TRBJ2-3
CASSRTTSGPSTDTQYF
TGTGCCAGCAGTCGGACGACTAGCGGTCCTAGCACAGATACGCAGTATTTT
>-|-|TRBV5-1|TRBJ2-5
CASSLRGMRETQYF
TGCGCCAGCAGCTTGCGCGGGATGAGGGAGACCCAGTACTTC
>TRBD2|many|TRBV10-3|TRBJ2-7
CAMGTSGGAPQYF
TGTGCCATGGGGACTAGCGGGGGGGCTCCCCAGTACTTC
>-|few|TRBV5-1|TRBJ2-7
CASSYFWGSYEQYF
TGCGCCAGCAGCTACTTTTGGGGCTCCTACGAGCAGTACTTC
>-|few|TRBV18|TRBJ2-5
CASSPPGRQETQYF
TGTGCCAGCTCACCACCGGGCCGTCAAGAGACCCAGTACTTC
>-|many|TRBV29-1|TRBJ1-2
CSVEDRGAGVSGYTF
TGCAGCGTTGAAGATCGGGGGGCAGGGGTCTCTGGCTACACCTTC
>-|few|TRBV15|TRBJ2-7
CATSRDRSYEQYF
TGTGCCACCAGCAGAGACCGCTCCTACGAGCAGTACTTC
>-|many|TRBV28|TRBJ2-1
CASSLRPSSYNEQFF
TGTGCCAGCAGTCTTAGGCCTAGCTCCTACAATGAGCAGTTCTTC
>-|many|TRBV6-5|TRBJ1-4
CASSTPGHRELFF
TGTGCCAGCAGTACCCCGGGACATCGGGAACTGTTTTTT
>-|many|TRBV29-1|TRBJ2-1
CSVVFVGDNEQFF
TGCAGCGTTGTGTTTGTCGGGGACAATGAGCAGTTCTTC
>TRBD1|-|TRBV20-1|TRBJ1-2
CSAGVRGGAGYGYTF
TGCAGTGCTGGCGTCAGGGGGGGCGCTGGATATGGCTACACCTTC
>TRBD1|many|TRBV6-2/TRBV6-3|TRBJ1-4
CASSYSGTENEKLFF
TGTGCCAGCAGTTACTCCGGGACAGAAAATGAAAAACTGTTTTTT
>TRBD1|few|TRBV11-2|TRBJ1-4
CASSFQQGALNEKLFF
TGTGCCAGCAGCTTCCAACAGGGGGCTCTTAATGAAAAACTGTTTTTT
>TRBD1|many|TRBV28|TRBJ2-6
CASRISGQPSGANVLTF
TGTGCCAGCAGAATCTCGGGACAGCCCTCTGGGGCCAACGTCCTGACTTTC
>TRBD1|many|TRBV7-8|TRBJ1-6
CASSLATGFLDSPLHF
TGTGCCAGCAGCTTAGCGACAGGGTTTCTGGATTCACCCCTCCACTTT
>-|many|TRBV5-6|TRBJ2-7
CATHRGGEHLYEQYF
TGTGCCACCCATAGGGGTGGGGAACACCTTTACGAGCAGTACTTC
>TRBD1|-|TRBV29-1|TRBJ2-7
CSVAGTGGYEQYF
TGCAGCGTTGCCGGGACAGGGGGCTACGAGCAGTACTTC
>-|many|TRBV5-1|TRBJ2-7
CASSLDAGPMDEQYF
TGCGCCAGCAGCCTGGACGCAGGGCCGATGGACGAGCAGTACTTC
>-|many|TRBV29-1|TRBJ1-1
CSVVGLGRENTEAFF
TGCAGCGTTGTAGGCTTAGGGAGAGAGAACACTGAAGCTTTCTTT
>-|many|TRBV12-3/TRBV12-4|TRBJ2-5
CASRQGGETQYF
TGTGCCAGCAGACAGGGCGGGGAGACCCAGTACTTC
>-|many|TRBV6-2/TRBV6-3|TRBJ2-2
CASSSQDNLHTGELFF
TGTGCCAGCAGTTCCCAGGACAACCTACACACCGGGGAGCTGTTTTTT
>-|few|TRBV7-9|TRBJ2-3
CASSLAGRLFSTDTQYF
TGTGCCAGCAGCTTAGCGGGGAGACTTTTCAGCACAGATACGCAGTATTTT
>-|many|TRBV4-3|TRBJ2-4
CASSHQRERGNIQYF
TGCGCCAGCAGCCACCAAAGAGAGCGAGGGAACATTCAGTACTTC
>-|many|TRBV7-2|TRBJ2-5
CASSEGRGSSETQYF
TGTGCCAGCAGCGAGGGTCGGGGAAGTTCTGAGACCCAGTACTTC
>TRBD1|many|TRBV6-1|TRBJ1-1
CASSRDRGRNTEAFF
TGTGCCAGCAGCCGGGACAGGGGTAGGAACACTGAAGCTTTCTTT
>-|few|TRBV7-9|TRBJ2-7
CASSYPRGRSYEQYF
TGTGCCAGCAGCTACCCGAGGGGGAGGTCCTACGAGCAGTACTTC
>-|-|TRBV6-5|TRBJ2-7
CASSYLVPLEEQYF
TGTGCCAGCAGTTACCTCGTCCCTCTAGAAGAGCAGTACTTC
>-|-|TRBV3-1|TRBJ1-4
CASSLDGRNEKLFF
TGTGCCAGCAGTCTGGACGGTCGGAATGAAAAACTGTTTTTT